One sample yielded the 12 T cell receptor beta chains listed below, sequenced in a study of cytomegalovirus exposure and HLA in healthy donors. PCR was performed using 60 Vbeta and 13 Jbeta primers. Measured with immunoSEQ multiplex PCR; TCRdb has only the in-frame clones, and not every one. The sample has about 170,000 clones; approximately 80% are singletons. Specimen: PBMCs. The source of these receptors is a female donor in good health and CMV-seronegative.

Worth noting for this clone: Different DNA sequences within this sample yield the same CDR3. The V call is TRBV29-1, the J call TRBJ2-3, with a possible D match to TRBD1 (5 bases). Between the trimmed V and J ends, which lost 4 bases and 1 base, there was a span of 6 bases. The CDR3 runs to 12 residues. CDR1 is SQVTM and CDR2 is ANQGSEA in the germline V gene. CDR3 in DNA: TGCAGCGTTGGGGGCGGCACAGATACGCAGTATTTT. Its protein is CSVGGGTDTQYF.

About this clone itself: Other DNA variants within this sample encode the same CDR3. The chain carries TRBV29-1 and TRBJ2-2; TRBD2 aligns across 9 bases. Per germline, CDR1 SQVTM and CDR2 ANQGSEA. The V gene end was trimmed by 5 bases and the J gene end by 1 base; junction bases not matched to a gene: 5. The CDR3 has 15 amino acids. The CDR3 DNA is TGCAGCGTTCTCCTAGCGGGAAAGAACACCGGGGAGCTGTTTTTT. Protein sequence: CSVLLAGKNTGELFF.

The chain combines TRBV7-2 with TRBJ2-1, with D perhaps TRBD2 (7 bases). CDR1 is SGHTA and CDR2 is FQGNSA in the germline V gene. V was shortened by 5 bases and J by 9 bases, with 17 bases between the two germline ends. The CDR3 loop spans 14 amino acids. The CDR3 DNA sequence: TGTGCCAGCAGCCCATACGGGGGGCGGAGTGAGCAGTTCTTC. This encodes CASSPYGGRSEQFF.

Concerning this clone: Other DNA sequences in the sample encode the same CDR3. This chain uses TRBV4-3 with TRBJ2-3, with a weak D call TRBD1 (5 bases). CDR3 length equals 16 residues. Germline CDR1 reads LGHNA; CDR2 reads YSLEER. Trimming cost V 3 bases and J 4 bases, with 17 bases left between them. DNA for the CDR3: TGCGCCAGCAGCCACGCCAGGCAGGGATGGGCAGATACGCAGTATTTT. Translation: CASSHARQGWADTQYF.

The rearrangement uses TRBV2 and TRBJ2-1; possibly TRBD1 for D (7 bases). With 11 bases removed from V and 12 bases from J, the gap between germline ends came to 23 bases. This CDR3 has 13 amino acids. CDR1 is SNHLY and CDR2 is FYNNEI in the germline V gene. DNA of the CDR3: TGTGCCTGCCAGGGGGTCGGAGGGCATATGCAGTTCTTC. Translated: CACQGVGGHMQFF.

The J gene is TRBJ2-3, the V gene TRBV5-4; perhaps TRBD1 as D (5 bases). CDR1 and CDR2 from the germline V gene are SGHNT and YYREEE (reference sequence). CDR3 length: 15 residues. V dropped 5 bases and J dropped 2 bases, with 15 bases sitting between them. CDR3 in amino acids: CASSKGISPTDTQYF. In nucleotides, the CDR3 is TGTGCCAGCAGTAAGGGGATTTCCCCCACAGATACGCAGTATTTT. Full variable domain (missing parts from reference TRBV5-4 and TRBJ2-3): ETGVTQSPTHLIKTRGQQVTLRCSSQSGHNTVSWYQQALGQGPQFIFQYYREEENGRGNFPPRFSGLQFPNYSSELNVNALELDDSALYLCASSKGISPTDTQYFGPGTRLTVL.

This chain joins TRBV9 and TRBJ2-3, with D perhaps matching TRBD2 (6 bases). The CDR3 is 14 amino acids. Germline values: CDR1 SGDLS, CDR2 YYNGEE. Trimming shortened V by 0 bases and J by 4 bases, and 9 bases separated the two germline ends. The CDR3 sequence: CASSVGGEADTQYF. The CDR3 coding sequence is TGTGCCAGCAGCGTAGGCGGGGAGGCAGATACGCAGTATTTT.

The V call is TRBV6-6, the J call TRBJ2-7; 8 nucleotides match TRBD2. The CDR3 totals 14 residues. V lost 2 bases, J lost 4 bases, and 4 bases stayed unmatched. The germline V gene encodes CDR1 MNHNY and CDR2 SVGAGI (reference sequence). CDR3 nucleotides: TGTGCCAGCAGTTACAGGACTAGCTCTTACGAGCAGTACTTC. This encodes CASSYRTSSYEQYF.

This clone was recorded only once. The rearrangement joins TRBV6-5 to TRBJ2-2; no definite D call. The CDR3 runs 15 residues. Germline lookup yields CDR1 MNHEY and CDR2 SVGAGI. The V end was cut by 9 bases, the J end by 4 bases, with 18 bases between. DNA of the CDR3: TGTGCCAGTACCAGACGAGCGAGGTCCACCGGGGAGCTGTTTTTT. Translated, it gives CASTRRARSTGELFF.

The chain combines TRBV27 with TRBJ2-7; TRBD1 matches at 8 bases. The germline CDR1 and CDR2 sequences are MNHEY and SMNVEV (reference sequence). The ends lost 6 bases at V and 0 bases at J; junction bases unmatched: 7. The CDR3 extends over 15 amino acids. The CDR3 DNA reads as TGTGCCAGCAGCCCGACAGGGGACGGCTCCTACGAGCAGTACTTC. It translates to CASSPTGDGSYEQYF.

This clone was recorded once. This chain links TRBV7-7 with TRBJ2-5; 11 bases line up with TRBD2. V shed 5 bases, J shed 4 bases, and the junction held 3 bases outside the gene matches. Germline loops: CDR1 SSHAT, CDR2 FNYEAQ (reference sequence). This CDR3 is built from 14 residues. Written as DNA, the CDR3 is TGTGCCAGCAGCCCAGGACTAGCGGGAGAGACCCAGTACTTC. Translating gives CASSPGLAGETQYF.

In nucleotides, the CDR3 is TGTGCCTGGAGTGTATCACAGGGAAATCAGCCCCAGCATTTT. It yields the protein CAWSVSQGNQPQHF. The J gene is TRBJ1-5, the V gene TRBV30; a possible D gene is TRBD1 (6 bases). Trimming removed 0 bases from V and 4 bases from J, with 10 bases in between. Germline CDR1 GTSNPN, CDR2 SVGIG (reference sequence). The CDR3 runs 14 residues.